The rows below give T cell receptor beta chains drawn from one sample of a study of T cell responses to AZD1222 COVID-19 vaccine. TCRdb keeps only in-frame clones here, not all; method: immunoSEQ multiplex PCR. The sample has 150,000 to 200,000 clones, just over 90% seen once; the top ten hold 1.3%. This specimen consisted of peripheral blood, obtained 28 days after the second AZD1222 dose. The receptors were gathered from an adult who received the AZD1222 COVID-19 vaccine. Both conserved end residues are part of each CDR3.

>TRBV6-1|TRBJ1-6
CASSEGLKGQLSPLHF
>TRBV7-6|TRBJ2-7
CASSLDRGIRSYEQYF
>TRBV19|TRBJ1-2
CASSIETGQGGPSSGYGYTF
>TRBV4-3|TRBJ2-1
CASSPWTSTYNEQFF
>TRBV5-5|TRBJ1-2
CASSDKAAVNLENYGYTF
>TRBV7-9|TRBJ1-6
CASRKGGARVPSPLHF
>TRBV27|TRBJ2-7
CASSLGGVPYEQYF
>TRBV6-5|TRBJ1-2
CASSSTGGYTF
>TRBV4-2|TRBJ2-7
CASSQVRAGSYYEQYF
>TRBV29-1|TRBJ1-2
CSVEDWGLRDRIFSRGGYTF
>TRBV2|TRBJ2-1
CASSEGVAGARDEQFF
>TRBV6-5|TRBJ1-1
CASSNRDTNTEAFF
>TRBV5-1|TRBJ1-4
CASSLRIGEKLFF
>TRBV6-6|TRBJ1-3
CASSNAGDSRRNTIYF
>TRBV15|TRBJ1-1
CATPGEATEAFF
>TRBV7-3|TRBJ2-7
CASSLTPGGPNYEQYF
>TRBV7-2|TRBJ1-2
CASSLGRVDGYTF
>TRBV7-8|TRBJ2-5
CASSAPGPKETQYF
>TRBV12-5|TRBJ2-2
CASGSRQGGTGELFF
>TRBV20-1|TRBJ1-1
CSASGESITEAFF
>TRBV18|TRBJ2-5
CASSPGAQETQYF
>TRBV29-1|TRBJ1-2
CSVETGKSQGYTF
>TRBV29-1|TRBJ1-1
CSVVRGGHTEAFF
>TRBV27|TRBJ2-7
CASSLATGIGKKHEQYF
>TRBV10-3|TRBJ1-2
CATEGSSRRYTF
>TRBV19|TRBJ1-1
CASSISRGQGQAFF
>TRBV3-1/TRBV3-2|TRBJ2-2
CASSRPGLGWAGELFF
>TRBV7-2|TRBJ2-5
CASSLTRGGRVATQYF
>TRBV7-9|TRBJ1-1
CASSPLTNTEAFF
>TRBV7-9|TRBJ1-5
CASSPGLVGNQPQHF
>TRBV27|TRBJ1-4
CASSFRVGGEKLFF
>TRBV24-1|TRBJ1-1
CATLEQGLLPGAEAFF
>TRBV18|TRBJ1-5
CASSPPGPKNQPQHF
>TRBV5-1|TRBJ1-1
CASSLDREGTEAFF
>TRBV18|TRBJ1-2
CASSPGAGGSYGYTF
>TRBV4-1|TRBJ1-3
CASSQVGLPGLGNTIYF
>TRBV5-1|TRBJ2-7
CASSSNTGTGYHEQYF
>TRBV25-1|TRBJ1-3
CASSDSGNTIYF
>TRBV5-1|TRBJ2-2
CASSLTSPGELFF
>TRBV10-2|TRBJ1-2
CASGTGGLVDGYTF
>TRBV5-1|TRBJ2-7
CASSLTRRGSYEQYF
>TRBV13|TRBJ1-2
CASSPAIQGDYGYTF
>TRBV28|TRBJ1-4
CASSLDHGDEKLFF
>TRBV3-1/TRBV3-2|TRBJ1-2
CASSPSGRRSGYTF
>TRBV9|TRBJ1-1
CASSVDRREGSEAFF
>TRBV5-1|TRBJ2-5
CASSYLQGPQETQYF
>TRBV12-5|TRBJ2-1
CASGLESSYNEQFF
>TRBV7-6|TRBJ1-6
CASSPGQGLSSYNSPLHF
>TRBV9|TRBJ2-1
CASSVSERPRNEQFF
>TRBV11-2|TRBJ2-1
CASSLEHQVHNEQFF